This passage covers 30 T cell receptor beta chains from one sample sequenced in a study of T cells in tuberculosis. This table comes from immunoSEQ multiplex PCR, and its TCRdb copy is limited to in-frame clones, with some not included. Found here are approximately 35,000 clones, 95% of them singletons; the top ten hold 2% to 3%. The sample comprised PBMCs. These receptors were collected from a donor aged 10-29 years with latent tuberculosis or without tuberculosis infection.

The genes are TRBV7-9 and TRBJ2-1, with D possibly being TRBD1 (6 bases). From germline, CDR1 is SEHNR and CDR2 FQNEAQ (reference sequence). Trimming took 5 bases from V and 0 from J, leaving 14 bases between them. CDR3 size: 16 residues. Written as DNA, the CDR3 is TGTGCCAGCAGCCCCTCTCGAGGGGGCTCCTACAATGAGCAGTTCTTC. Translating gives CASSPSRGGSYNEQFF.

The V and J genes are TRBV6-5 and TRBJ1-3; 7 positions match TRBD1. The length of the CDR3 is 16 residues. With 4 bases clipped from V and 0 bases from J, the junction kept 6 bases outside the gene matches. The germline gives CDR1 MNHEY, CDR2 SVGAGI. The CDR3 here is CASSSRTGRSGNTIYF. The CDR3 region has the DNA TGTGCCAGCAGTTCCCGGACAGGCCGCTCTGGAAACACCATATATTTT.

The V call is TRBV28, the J call TRBJ1-1; D is perhaps TRBD1 (5 bases). The CDR3 is 15 amino acids. V gave up 5 bases and J gave up 2 bases, with 15 bases separating them. CDR1 and CDR2 from the germline V gene are MDHEN and SYDVKM. CDR3 region: CASSPGQTVNTEAFF. As DNA, the CDR3 is TGTGCCAGCAGTCCGGGCCAGACAGTAAACACTGAAGCTTTCTTT.

The V and J genes are TRBV29-1 and TRBJ1-2; D is undetermined. In germline, CDR1 is SQVTM, CDR2 ANQGSEA. The CDR3 is 12 amino acids. The ends were cut back, 1 base at V and 8 bases at J, with 11 bases in the middle. CDR3: CSVEGGPKGYTF. Written as DNA, the CDR3 is TGCAGCGTTGAAGGCGGGCCGAAGGGCTACACCTTC.

This chain uses TRBV7-6 with TRBJ2-5, with D possibly matching TRBD1 (5 bases). V dropped 1 base and J dropped 1 base, with 10 bases sitting between them. CDR1 SGHVS and CDR2 FNYEAQ come from the germline V gene. The CDR3 consists of 15 residues. The CDR3 region is CASSLVIQGQETQYF. Here the CDR3 DNA reads TGTGCCAGCAGCTTAGTCATCCAGGGCCAAGAGACCCAGTACTTC.

The genes are TRBV10-2 and TRBJ1-1; tentative D call: TRBD1 (6 bases). Trimming removed 4 bases at V and 5 bases at J, with 14 bases between. The CDR3 extends over 14 amino acids. Germline loops: CDR1 WSHSY, CDR2 SAAADI. The CDR3 DNA follows: TGCGCCAGCAGTGGGAGACAAACAGGGACTGAAGCTTTCTTT. This sequence encodes CASSGRQTGTEAFF.

The chain recombines TRBV19 with TRBJ2-1, with 12 bases identical to TRBD2. V was pared by 5 bases and J by 4 bases, with 3 bases of the junction left unmatched. CDR3 length equals 15 residues. The germline gives CDR1 LNHDA, CDR2 SQIVND (reference sequence). In nucleotides, the CDR3 is TGTGCCAGTAGTTGGACTAGCGGGACTTACAATGAGCAGTTCTTC. Translation: CASSWTSGTYNEQFF.

V gene TRBV16 combines with J gene TRBJ1-2; unclear D gene. This CDR3 comprises 13 residues. Germline CDR1 reads KGHSY; CDR2 reads FQNENV. The V end lost 3 bases, the J end lost 8 bases, and 13 bases lay between the germline ends. The CDR3 sequence: CASSQSPPSGYTF. The CDR3 bases are TGTGCCAGCAGCCAGTCCCCACCTAGCGGCTACACCTTC.

V usage is TRBV14 and J usage is TRBJ1-1; D gene unclear. Trimming shortened V by 4 bases and J by 1 base, and 7 bases separated the two germline ends. The germline V gene has CDR1 SGHDN and CDR2 FVKESK. The CDR3 has 13 amino acids. In DNA form, the CDR3 reads TGTGCCAGCAGCCGGACTGGGAACACTGAAGCTTTCTTT. This gives the protein CASSRTGNTEAFF.

CDR3 sequence: CASSLTLLVEAFF. DNA for the CDR3: TGTGCCAGCAGTTTAACCCTGCTAGTAGAAGCTTTCTTT. The chain is built from TRBV28 and TRBJ1-1, with unresolved D. The CDR3 loop spans 13 amino acids. Germline V gives CDR1 MDHEN, CDR2 SYDVKM. V dropped 2 bases and J dropped 8 bases, with 12 bases sitting between them.

The rearrangement uses TRBV7-9 and TRBJ2-1, with TRBD2 as a possible D gene (5 bases). Germline-derived CDR1 and CDR2 are SEHNR and FQNEAQ (reference sequence). V was trimmed by 5 bases and J by 8 bases, leaving 13 bases between them. This CDR3 has 13 amino acids. The CDR3 spells CASSPTMRDEQFF. CDR3 sequence (DNA): TGTGCCAGCAGCCCAACAATGCGGGATGAGCAGTTCTTC.

The chain is built from TRBV5-6 and TRBJ1-1; 9 nucleotides align to TRBD1. With 0 bases clipped from V and 5 bases from J, the junction kept 8 bases outside the gene matches. CDR3 length: 16 amino acids. Germline CDR1 and CDR2: SGHDT and YYEEEE. The CDR3, as DNA: TGTGCCAGCAGCTTGGAAGGGACAGGGCTCCGGACTGAAGCTTTCTTT. Translated: CASSLEGTGLRTEAFF.

This rearrangement joins TRBV5-4 to TRBJ1-1; D is undetermined. The CDR3 is made up of 14 amino acids. V lost 0 bases to trimming and J lost 0 bases, with 6 bases between them. Germline assignment: CDR1 SGHNT and CDR2 YYREEE (reference sequence). The CDR3 DNA reads TGTGCCAGCAGCTTGGGACAAATGAACACTGAAGCTTTCTTT. The encoded protein is CASSLGQMNTEAFF.

The V call is TRBV11-2, the J call TRBJ2-1; perhaps TRBD2 as D (6 bases). CDR1 is SGHAT, CDR2 FQNNGV, per germline. This CDR3 is built from 14 residues. V lost 0 bases and J 10 bases, leaving 13 bases between the germline ends. This CDR3 is CASSLDNAGQEQFF. CDR3 sequence (DNA): TGTGCCAGCAGCTTAGATAACGCGGGGCAAGAGCAGTTCTTC.

The chain links TRBV18 to TRBJ1-2, with 7 bases fitting TRBD1. The CDR3 contains 14 residues. The ends lost 3 bases at V and 8 bases at J; junction bases unmatched: 9. CDR1 and CDR2 (germline): KGHSH, LQKENI. The CDR3 coding sequence is TGTGCCAGCTCACCCGACCAGGGGGTCGGAGGCTACACCTTC. Translated: CASSPDQGVGGYTF. Using reference TRBV18 and TRBJ1-2 for the parts outside the CDR3, the full variable domain is NAGVMQNPRHLVRRRGQEARLRCSPMKGHSHVYWYRQLPEEGLKFMVYLQKENIIDESGMPKERFSAEFPKEGPSILRIQQVVRGDSAAYFCASSPDQGVGGYTFGSGTRLTVV.

The gene calls are TRBV19 and TRBJ2-3; the D gene is possibly TRBD1 (6 bases). V lost 4 bases and J lost 7, with 9 bases in between. The germline V gene has CDR1 LNHDA and CDR2 SQIVND (reference sequence). The CDR3 totals 12 residues. DNA of the CDR3: TGTGCCAGTAGTACGGGACACTATACGCAGTATTTT. Translating gives CASSTGHYTQYF. Full variable domain (rest looked up from reference TRBV19 and TRBJ2-3): DGGITQSPKYLFRKEGQNVTLSCEQNLNHDAMYWYRQDPGQGLRLIYYSQIVNDFQKGDIAEGYSVSREKKESFPLTVTSAQKNPTAFYLCASSTGHYTQYFGPGTRLTVL.

The chain links TRBV10-1 to TRBJ2-7, with 8 bases lining up with TRBD1. Germline lookup yields CDR1 WNHNN and CDR2 SYGVQD (reference sequence). Trimming took 3 bases from V and 2 from J; bases not matched to a gene: 6. The length of the CDR3 is 15 residues. CDR3 nucleotide sequence: TGCGCCAGCAGTGAATCCCCGGACAGGGCCTACGAGCAGTACTTC. Translating it yields CASSESPDRAYEQYF.

This chain joins TRBV5-4 and TRBJ2-5, with TRBD2 matching over 9 bases. The CDR3 runs to 14 residues. With 0 bases clipped from V and 4 bases from J, the junction kept 1 base outside the gene matches. The germline V gene has CDR1 SGHNT and CDR2 YYREEE (reference sequence). In DNA form, the CDR3 reads TGTGCCAGCAGCTTGGGAGCGGGAGGAGAGACCCAGTACTTC. As protein: CASSLGAGGETQYF.

The rearrangement links TRBV19 to TRBJ1-2; the match to TRBD1 covers 7 bases. The V gene's germline CDR1 is LNHDA and CDR2 SQIVND (reference sequence). Trimming cost V 7 bases and J 4 bases; bases outside gene matches: 6. There are 13 residues in the CDR3. This CDR3 reads CASTVGTAYGYTF. The CDR3 DNA reads as TGTGCCAGTACCGTAGGGACAGCCTATGGCTACACCTTC.

This clone was picked up one time. V gene TRBV6-5 combines with J gene TRBJ2-1; 10 bases agree with TRBD1. The CDR3 totals 16 residues. J gave up 7 bases and V 2 bases, and 8 bases lay outside the gene matches. From germline, CDR1 is MNHEY and CDR2 SVGAGI. The CDR3: CASSYAGTGVNNEQFF. In DNA, the CDR3 is TGTGCCAGCAGTTACGCCGGGACAGGGGTCAATAATGAGCAGTTCTTC.

V gene TRBV2 combines with J gene TRBJ2-1; a weak D match, TRBD2 (6 bases). Trimming shortened V by 5 bases and J by 3 bases, and 17 bases separated the two germline ends. There are 16 residues in the CDR3. Germline lookup yields CDR1 SNHLY and CDR2 FYNNEI. CDR3 sequence: CASSYPGAGGYNEQFF. In DNA, the CDR3 is TGTGCCAGCAGTTACCCTGGGGCCGGGGGCTACAATGAGCAGTTCTTC.

The rearrangement joins TRBV11-2 to TRBJ2-3, with no clear D. The germline gives CDR1 SGHAT, CDR2 FQNNGV. Trimming removed 3 bases at V and 0 bases at J, with 7 bases between. The CDR3 sequence is 14 residues long. CDR3 DNA sequence: TGTGCCAGCAGCTTTATTACTAGCACAGATACGCAGTATTTT. Translation: CASSFITSTDTQYF.

The genes are TRBV10-3 and TRBJ2-2, with D possibly matching TRBD1 (6 bases). Looked up from germline, CDR1 is ENHRY and CDR2 is SYGVKD. Trimming stripped 3 bases from V and 3 bases from J, with 8 bases between. This CDR3 has 14 residues. In nucleotides, the CDR3 is TGTGCCATCAGTGACGCAGGGGACACCGGGGAGCTGTTTTTT. Its translation is CAISDAGDTGELFF.

This chain connects TRBV7-6 to TRBJ1-5; TRBD1 might be the D (5 bases). Germline-derived CDR1 and CDR2 are SGHVS and FNYEAQ. The length of the CDR3 is 14 residues. V gave up 0 bases and J gave up 7 bases, with 10 bases separating them. The CDR3 nucleotides are TGTGCCAGCAGCTTAGCTCAGGAGGGGCAGCCCCAGCATTTT. Encoded protein: CASSLAQEGQPQHF. The full variable domain, with the rest looked up from reference TRBV7-6 and TRBJ1-5, is GAGVSQSPRYKVTKRGQDVALRCDPISGHVSLYWYRQALGQGPEFLTYFNYEAQQDKSGLPNDRFSAERPEGSISTLTIQRTEQRDSAMYRCASSLAQEGQPQHFGDGTRLSIL.

The CDR3 here is CASSPYTLGGGIYEQYF. In DNA, the CDR3 is TGTGCCAGCAGCCCGTACACCCTGGGCGGGGGAATCTACGAGCAGTACTTC. The gene calls are TRBV13 and TRBJ2-7; TRBD2 matches 7 bases. This CDR3 spans 17 amino acids. From germline, CDR1 is PRHDT and CDR2 FYEKMQ (reference sequence). V trimming: 5 bases; J trimming: 3 bases; junction bases outside the gene matches: 16.

The chain combines TRBV10-3 with TRBJ1-2; 7 nucleotides line up with TRBD1. The CDR3 extends over 13 amino acids. Trimming cost V 3 bases and J 4 bases; bases outside gene matches: 2. The germline gives CDR1 ENHRY, CDR2 SYGVKD. CDR3 nucleotides: TGTGCCATCAGTGAACGGACAGGCTATGGCTACACCTTC. Translation: CAISERTGYGYTF.

The count of this clone is one. The rearrangement links TRBV6-5 to TRBJ2-7, with TRBD1 identical over 8 bases. This CDR3 region has 12 residues. Germline V gene data show CDR1 as MNHEY and CDR2 as SVGAGI. Losses at the gene ends were 6 bases for V and 7 bases for J; bases not matched to a gene: 5. CDR3 DNA: TGTGCCAGCAGAACACAGGGGGAAGAGCAGTACTTC. Translating gives CASRTQGEEQYF.

With regard to this clone: Sequence at one end of the junction differs from germline and may be a read error. The J gene is TRBJ1-1, the V gene TRBV13; 7 bases agree with TRBD1. The CDR3 spans 16 residues. The germline V gene has CDR1 PRHDT and CDR2 FYEKMQ (reference sequence). This chain's CDR3 is CASSLGAYRGGTEAFF. In DNA form, the CDR3 reads TGTGCCAGCAGCCTAGGGGCCTACAGGGGCGGCACTGAAGCTTTCTTT. The full variable domain, completed using reference TRBV13 and TRBJ1-1, is AAGVIQSPRHLIKEKRETATLKCYPIPRHDTVYWYQQGPGQDPQFLISFYEKMQSDKGSIPDRFSAQQFSDYHSELNMSSLELGDSALYFCASSLGAYRGGTEAFFGQGTRLTVV.

This sequence joins TRBV27 and TRBJ2-1; 8 bases match TRBD2. The V segment lost 7 bases and the J segment 4 bases; nucleotides outside the gene matches: 6. The CDR3 length is 14 residues. Per germline, CDR1 MNHEY and CDR2 SMNVEV (reference sequence). CDR3 sequence reads: CASKEREFYNEQFF. DNA of the CDR3: TGTGCCAGCAAGGAGCGGGAGTTTTACAATGAGCAGTTCTTC.

The chain carries TRBV6-5 and TRBJ1-1; D remains ambiguous. The CDR3 is made up of 14 amino acids. V was cut by 2 bases and J by 1 base, with 8 bases left in between. Germline CDR1 is MNHEY and CDR2 is SVGAGI. This CDR3 is CASSYGQPNTEAFF. The CDR3 DNA reads as TGTGCCAGCAGTTACGGCCAACCGAACACTGAAGCTTTCTTT.